These 7 T cell receptor beta chains were sequenced from one sample in a study of blood T cell repertoires in COVID-19. Some clones are missing from TCRdb's copy, which holds only in-frame ones; the method was immunoSEQ multiplex PCR. This table has about 670,000 clones, approximately 90% appearing once. The sequenced material came from peripheral blood. These receptors were obtained from a woman aged 18-35 years with acute or convalescent COVID-19.

The chain joins TRBV12-5 to TRBJ1-5; 7 nucleotides match TRBD1. This CDR3 region has 15 residues. Germline CDR1 reads LGHNT; CDR2 reads FRNRAP. The junction had 8 bases not matched to a gene; V was cut back by 5 bases and J by 4 bases. CDR3 nucleotide sequence: TGTGCTAGTGGTCTAGACAGGGTTGGGAATCAGCCCCAGCATTTT. Translating gives CASGLDRVGNQPQHF.

The chain couples TRBV6-6 to TRBJ1-2; the match to TRBD1 covers 9 bases. This CDR3 contains 14 residues. Germline loops: CDR1 MNHNY, CDR2 SVGAGI (reference sequence). Unmatched junction bases numbered 5, after V lost 5 bases and J lost 4 bases. Here the CDR3 reads CASSPGTGIYGYTF. CDR3 DNA: TGTGCCAGCAGTCCCGGGACAGGGATCTATGGCTACACCTTC.

The chain has TRBV4-3 and TRBJ1-6; possibly TRBD1 for D (6 bases). The CDR3 sequence is 13 residues long. Germline lookup yields CDR1 LGHNA and CDR2 YSLEER. Trimming removed 4 bases from V and 11 bases from J, with 12 bases in between. The DNA of the CDR3 is TGCGCCAGCAGCCGCTACAGGGTGCCACCCCTCCACTTT. It translates to CASSRYRVPPLHF.

V usage is TRBV9 and J usage is TRBJ2-3, with 13 bases lining up with TRBD2. The trim removed 3 bases at V and 8 bases at J, leaving 6 bases unmatched. The CDR3 has 15 amino acids. Germline V gene data show CDR1 as SGDLS and CDR2 as YYNGEE. This CDR3 reads CASSARTSGGGTQYF. In DNA, the CDR3 is TGTGCCAGCAGCGCCCGGACTAGCGGGGGAGGTACGCAGTATTTT.

The chain links TRBV4-1 to TRBJ1-1, with D hard to call. Trimming removed 1 base at V and 3 bases at J, with 12 bases between. The germline V gene encodes CDR1 MGHRA and CDR2 YSYEKL. The CDR3 runs to 15 residues. The CDR3 nucleotides are TGCGCCAGCAGCCAAGGAATCACTACGGACACTGAAGCTTTCTTT. Translating gives CASSQGITTDTEAFF.

The V call is TRBV6-1, the J call TRBJ1-3; 9 nucleotides match TRBD1. CDR3 length: 17 residues. Trimming took 3 bases from V and 2 from J; bases not matched to a gene: 8. Germline CDR1 MNHNS, CDR2 SASEGT. The CDR3, as DNA: TGTGCCAGCAGTGACCTTTTCCGGGACAGGGCTGGAAACACCATATATTTT. It is translated as CASSDLFRDRAGNTIYF.

The chain recombines TRBV18 with TRBJ2-7; possible D gene TRBD1, 5 bases. V lost 5 bases, J lost 12 bases, and 38 bases lay in between. The germline V gene has CDR1 KGHSH and CDR2 LQKENI. The CDR3 covers 19 residues. The CDR3 sequence is CASSITAGHTHELRAVRYF. The CDR3 DNA is TGTGCCAGCTCAATAACCGCCGGACATACTCATGAGTTACGAGCAGTTAGGTACTTC.